The next 9 T cell receptor beta chains were all read from a single sample in a study of PD-1 blockade in classical Hodgkin lymphoma. The time point denotes: cycle 4 day 1 (C4D1), after 6 weeks of nivolumab. Each of the patients experienced relapse following autologous stem cell transplantation, and their brentuximab vedotin exposure differed. TCRdb's table, derived via immunoSEQ multiplex PCR, lists solely in-frame clones and lacks some. The sample has tens of thousands of clones, approximately 90% seen once. The sequencing here drew on peripheral blood mononuclear cells (PBMCs), taken before the fourth cycle of nivolumab. The receptor set was obtained from a human donor with classical Hodgkin lymphoma.

This clone came up a few times. The V gene is TRBV7-2, the J gene TRBJ1-6; 9 bases line up with TRBD1. From germline, CDR1 is SGHTA and CDR2 FQGNSA. This CDR3 spans 14 amino acids. The ends lost 3 bases at V and 10 bases at J; junction bases unmatched: 4. The CDR3 loop is CASSFGTGNSPLHF. The CDR3 DNA reads as TGTGCCAGCAGCTTTGGGACAGGGAACTCACCCCTCCACTTT.

The chain recombines TRBV5-6 with TRBJ2-7, with D uncertain. This CDR3 region has 15 residues. The V gene's germline CDR1 is SGHDT and CDR2 YYEEEE. The germline V and J ends were trimmed by 2 bases and 2 bases, with 14 bases remaining between them. In DNA, the CDR3 is TGTGCCAGCAGCTTCTCGCTAATCAACACCTACGAGCAGTACTTC. Its translation: CASSFSLINTYEQYF.

J is TRBJ1-1 and V is TRBV28; D call uncertain. CDR1 MDHEN and CDR2 SYDVKM come from the germline V gene. The V end was cut by 7 bases, the J end by 3 bases, with 12 bases between. There are 13 residues in the CDR3. The CDR3, as DNA: TGTGCCAGCAATCCCGGACTTTACACTGAAGCTTTCTTT. Translation: CASNPGLYTEAFF.

Written as DNA, the CDR3 is TGTGCCAGCAGTTTAGCCGGGGGTGCCTACAATGAGCAGTTCTTC. Its translation is CASSLAGGAYNEQFF. V usage is TRBV27 and J usage is TRBJ2-1, with D perhaps matching TRBD2 (6 bases). Germline CDR1 reads MNHEY; CDR2 reads SMNVEV (reference sequence). Trimming removed 2 bases from V and 2 bases from J, with 10 bases in between. The CDR3 loop spans 15 amino acids.

The rearrangement uses TRBV30 and TRBJ2-5; D call uncertain. V lost 3 bases to trimming and J lost 5 bases, with 10 bases between them. CDR1 is GTSNPN, CDR2 SVGIG, per germline (reference sequence). The CDR3 spans 12 residues. CDR3 region: CAWRPPGETQYF. For the CDR3, the DNA is TGTGCCTGGAGGCCTCCCGGGGAGACCCAGTACTTC.

The chain is built from TRBV11-2 and TRBJ2-3; TRBD1 aligns across 8 bases. With 4 bases clipped from V and 0 bases from J, the junction kept 0 bases outside the gene matches. The CDR3 has 14 residues. Germline CDR1 is SGHAT and CDR2 is FQNNGV. The CDR3 bases are TGTGCCAGCAGCTGGGACAGGAGCACAGATACGCAGTATTTT. Amino acids: CASSWDRSTDTQYF.

The chain links TRBV5-4 to TRBJ2-7; D is undetermined. Trimming took 0 bases from V and 12 from J, leaving 13 bases between them. The CDR3 is 12 residues long. CDR1 SGHNT and CDR2 YYREEE come from the germline V gene (reference sequence). The CDR3 loop reads CASSLGIRGRYF. The CDR3 DNA is TGTGCCAGCAGCTTGGGAATACGTGGGCGGTACTTC.

V usage is TRBV4-2 and J usage is TRBJ1-2, with 8 positions matching TRBD1. J lost 3 bases, V lost 3 bases, and 6 bases had no gene match. The CDR3 runs 15 residues. The germline V gene has CDR1 LGHNA and CDR2 YNFKEQ. This CDR3 reads CASSHDDRGDYGYTF. CDR3 DNA sequence: TGTGCCAGCAGCCATGATGACAGGGGTGACTATGGCTACACCTTC.

This chain connects TRBV6-1 to TRBJ1-2; weak D call: TRBD1 (5 bases). The V end lost 6 bases, the J end lost 2 bases, and 10 bases lay between the germline ends. The CDR3 totals 13 residues. In germline, CDR1 is MNHNS, CDR2 SASEGT. The CDR3 coding sequence is TGTGCCAGCAGAGATTACAGGAACTATGGCTACACCTTC. It is translated as CASRDYRNYGYTF.